This T cell receptor beta chain was retrieved from a study of vaccination and CD4 T cells after COVID-19. In the study overall: Six male and four female convalescents took part, two of them Hispanic. Post-vaccination specimens were collected at a median of about 66 days following dose two (range 14 to 241). Study-wide results and caveats: Of the reactive clones in convalescent patients, a median roughly 88% showed up only post-vaccination.

Cultured CD4+ T-cell DNA underwent Oncomine TCR Beta short-read sequencing. Each CDR3 protein gets one entry after TCRdb re-called the PCR reads with MiXCR. The data hold fewer than 25,000 distinct CDR3 sequences, with roughly 43% observed a single time. Only a few counts were recorded for this clonotype. Antigen specificity is unknown. Treatment denoted: roughly 10-day PBMC culture with coronavirus spike peptide pools or control peptides (ViraFEST assay). Once peptide pools had expanded antigen-specific T cells, ViraFEST sequenced TCRs. Germline-derived CDR1 and CDR2 are LNHNV and YYDKDF (reference sequence). CDR3 length: 14 amino acids. After removal of 3 bases from V and 8 bases from J, the junction contained 3 bases not matched to a gene.

Sample: CD4+ T cells from blood, cultured in vitro, taken before SARS-CoV-2 vaccination. The chain recombines TRBV15 with TRBJ1-5; 11 bases line up with TRBD1. The source is a human donor who had recovered from COVID-19. The CDR3 sequence: CATSRGQGEKPQHF. The CDR3 nucleotides are TGTGCCACCAGCAGGGGACAGGGGGAGAAGCCCCAGCATTTT.